The rows below give T cell receptor beta chains drawn from one sample of a study of T-cell reconstitution after alpha-beta-depleted transplantation in children. TCRdb reprocessed the PCR reads via MiXCR and lists one record per CDR3 protein. This table has a few hundred thousand distinct CDR3 sequences, about a fifth appearing once. The source material was PBMCs from the stem cell graft donor, sampled from the stem cell graft. These receptors originate from a human donor who donated a stem cell graft to a child with acute myeloid leukemia. The CDR3 runs from the conserved cysteine through the conserved F or W.

TRBV12-3/TRBV12-4 CASSLGAVRDEQYF
TRBV29-1 CSVEDSRGQLGEQYF
TRBV5-1 CASSLVDSAYEQYF
TRBV11-2 CASSPGQVNTGELFF
TRBV29-1 CSVDLRGRDNEQFF
TRBV28 CASSNLPQGRGEQFF
TRBV24-1 CATSDATNRDSNYNEQFF
TRBV4-1 CASSQDLRGGAGELFF
TRBV28 CASSPGQGAVSPLHF
TRBV4-1 CASSQGQQETQYF
TRBV28 CASSPPPNEQFF
TRBV7-9 CASSPWTGDTGELFF
TRBV5-5 CASSLGIGQLNTEAFF
TRBV12-3/TRBV12-4 CASSYRAGSEGYTF
TRBV5-5 CASSLSGTGETQYF
TRBV12-3/TRBV12-4 CASTKDTSSYNEQFF
TRBV28 CASSWNRDYEQYF
TRBV12-3/TRBV12-4 CASRTGTGMIGELFF
TRBV28 CASSLSDYGYTF
TRBV2 CATKAGTGDTDTQYF
TRBV28 CASSSRRDRVNEQYF
TRBV12-3/TRBV12-4 CASSAVPPLYNEQFF
TRBV7-2 CASSLAIGRAEAFF
TRBV3-1 CASSQGLVVYEQYF
TRBV12-3/TRBV12-4 CASKLGRRVAEAFF
TRBV20-1 CSASPGTGGRAGQYF
TRBV12-3/TRBV12-4 CASSLLATGTYEQYF
TRBV21-1 CASSKMEDGNEQFF
TRBV12-3/TRBV12-4 CASSSSSHYEQYF